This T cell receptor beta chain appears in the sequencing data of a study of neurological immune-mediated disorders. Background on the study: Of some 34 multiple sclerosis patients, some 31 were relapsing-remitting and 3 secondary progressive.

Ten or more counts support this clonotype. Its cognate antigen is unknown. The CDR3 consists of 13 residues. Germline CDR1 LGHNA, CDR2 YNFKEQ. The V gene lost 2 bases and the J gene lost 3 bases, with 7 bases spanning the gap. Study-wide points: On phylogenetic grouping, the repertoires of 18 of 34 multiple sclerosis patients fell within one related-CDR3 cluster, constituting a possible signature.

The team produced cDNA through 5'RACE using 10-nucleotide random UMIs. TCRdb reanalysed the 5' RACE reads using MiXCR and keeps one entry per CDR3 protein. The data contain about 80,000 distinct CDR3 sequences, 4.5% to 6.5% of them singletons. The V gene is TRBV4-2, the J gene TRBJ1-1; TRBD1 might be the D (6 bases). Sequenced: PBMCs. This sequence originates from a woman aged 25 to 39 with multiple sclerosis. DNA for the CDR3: TGTGCCAGCAGCCAACACAGGGACACTGAAGCTTTCTTT. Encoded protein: CASSQHRDTEAFF.